These T cell receptor beta chains were read from a single sample in a study of shared clonotypes between healthy human individuals. Profiled with immunoSEQ multiplex PCR; TCRdb holds only in-frame clones, not every one. The sample includes about 2 million clones, about 95% seen only once; the top ten take 0.85% to 1.3%. The specimen was naive CD8+ T cells sorted from blood. The origin of the receptors is a man aged 18 to 35 in good health. Both conserved end residues are part of each CDR3. The order of the fields is V gene, J gene, D gene, clone size, CDR3 protein, CDR3 DNA. D genes are given only for firm matches. A row's size may be missing; if present it is once, few, many or a size class.

V gene: TRBV28
J gene: TRBJ2-7
D gene: .
clone size: .
CDR3 protein: CASTLAPRGEQYF
CDR3 DNA: TGTGCCAGCACCCTGGCCCCCCGGGGGGAGCAGTACTTC

V gene: TRBV9
J gene: TRBJ2-7
D gene: .
clone size: .
CDR3 protein: CASSVGGTPSSYEQYF
CDR3 DNA: TGTGCCAGCAGCGTGGGAGGGACACCAAGCTCCTACGAGCAGTACTTC

V gene: TRBV6-5
J gene: TRBJ2-7
D gene: .
clone size: .
CDR3 protein: CASSYSGASSYEQYF
CDR3 DNA: TGTGCCAGCAGTTATTCGGGGGCTTCCTCGTACGAGCAGTACTTC

V gene: TRBV19
J gene: TRBJ2-2
D gene: TRBD2
clone size: .
CDR3 protein: CASSMGGAGELFF
CDR3 DNA: TGTGCCAGTAGTATGGGAGGGGCCGGGGAGCTGTTTTTT

V gene: TRBV6-1
J gene: TRBJ2-5
D gene: .
clone size: once
CDR3 protein: CASSESLQTYQETQYF
CDR3 DNA: TGTGCCAGCAGTGAAAGCTTGCAGACGTACCAAGAGACCCAGTACTTC

V gene: TRBV18
J gene: TRBJ2-1
D gene: TRBD2
clone size: .
CDR3 protein: CASSPRGQGLAGLMGNEQFF
CDR3 DNA: TGTGCCAGCTCACCACGGGGGCAGGGACTAGCGGGACTTATGGGCAATGAGCAGTTCTTC

V gene: TRBV5-4
J gene: TRBJ2-1
D gene: .
clone size: .
CDR3 protein: CASMGQPHNEQFF
CDR3 DNA: TGTGCCAGCATGGGACAACCCCACAATGAGCAGTTCTTC

V gene: TRBV7-9
J gene: TRBJ2-6
D gene: .
clone size: .
CDR3 protein: CASSLGSEYSSGANVLTF
CDR3 DNA: TGTGCCAGCAGCTTAGGCTCGGAGTATAGCTCTGGGGCCAACGTCCTGACTTTC

V gene: TRBV18
J gene: TRBJ1-5
D gene: .
clone size: once
CDR3 protein: CASSLSGPSGNQPQHF
CDR3 DNA: TGTGCCAGCTCACTATCGGGTCCTTCGGGCAATCAGCCCCAGCATTTT

V gene: TRBV6-5
J gene: TRBJ2-1
D gene: TRBD1
clone size: .
CDR3 protein: CASSSTGENEQFF
CDR3 DNA: TGTGCCAGCAGTTCCACAGGGGAAAATGAGCAGTTCTTC

V gene: TRBV6-1
J gene: TRBJ1-1
D gene: .
clone size: .
CDR3 protein: CASSDWGRGTEAFF
CDR3 DNA: TGTGCCAGCAGTGATTGGGGGCGTGGCACTGAAGCTTTCTTT

V gene: TRBV2
J gene: TRBJ1-6
D gene: .
clone size: .
CDR3 protein: CASSSSKDSYNSPLHF
CDR3 DNA: TGTGCCAGCAGTTCCTCCAAAGACAGCTATAATTCACCCCTCCACTTT

V gene: TRBV11-2
J gene: TRBJ2-7
D gene: TRBD1
clone size: .
CDR3 protein: CASSLRGPYEQYF
CDR3 DNA: TGTGCCAGCAGCTTAAGGGGGCCCTACGAGCAGTACTTC

V gene: TRBV4-1
J gene: TRBJ1-1
D gene: .
clone size: .
CDR3 protein: CASSQDTEAGLINTEAFF
CDR3 DNA: TGCGCCAGCAGCCAAGATACGGAGGCAGGGTTAATAAACACTGAAGCTTTCTTT

V gene: TRBV5-6
J gene: TRBJ2-7
D gene: .
clone size: .
CDR3 protein: CASSLSVVNYEQYF
CDR3 DNA: TGTGCCAGCAGCTTGTCTGTCGTTAACTACGAGCAGTACTTC

V gene: TRBV5-1
J gene: TRBJ1-1
D gene: .
clone size: .
CDR3 protein: CASSFNFPSDGAFF
CDR3 DNA: TGCGCCAGCAGCTTTAATTTCCCGAGCGACGGAGCTTTCTTT

V gene: TRBV9
J gene: TRBJ2-5
D gene: .
clone size: .
CDR3 protein: CASRGKGGTQYF
CDR3 DNA: TGTGCCAGCAGGGGGAAGGGTGGGACCCAGTACTTC

V gene: TRBV4-3
J gene: TRBJ1-2
D gene: .
clone size: .
CDR3 protein: CASSQEEDLRWGYTF
CDR3 DNA: TGCGCCAGCAGCCAAGAGGAGGATCTCAGGTGGGGCTACACCTTC

V gene: TRBV7-7
J gene: TRBJ2-5
D gene: .
clone size: .
CDR3 protein: CASSSAWGETQYF
CDR3 DNA: TGTGCTAGCAGCTCAGCCTGGGGGGAGACCCAGTACTTC

V gene: TRBV29-1
J gene: TRBJ1-5
D gene: .
clone size: .
CDR3 protein: CSVAPGANQPQHF
CDR3 DNA: TGCAGCGTTGCTCCAGGGGCGAATCAGCCCCAGCATTTT